The 29 T cell receptor beta chains below were found in one sample sequenced in a study of OX40 agonist ivuxolimab in advanced cancers. The table came from immunoSEQ multiplex PCR; TCRdb's copy has only in-frame clones and leaves some out. The top ten clones hold approximately 0.81% of a sample with approximately 66,000 clones, about 85% of them seen once. Specimen: CD4+ or CD8+ T cells sorted from blood, collected in a trial of the OX40 agonist ivuxolimab. The receptors derive from an adult with an advanced solid tumor such as melanoma, head and neck, liver or kidney cancer.

This chain joins TRBV2 and TRBJ2-7, with TRBD1 matching 8 bases. Germline CDR1 and CDR2: SNHLY and FYNNEI. V was clipped by 7 bases and J by 5 bases; unmatched bases: 7. The length of the CDR3 is 13 residues. The CDR3 DNA is TGTGCCAGCATTTACGACAGGGGCAACGAGCAGTACTTC. As protein: CASIYDRGNEQYF.

The V and J genes are TRBV18 and TRBJ1-1; D may be TRBD1 (5 bases). The CDR3 has 16 amino acids. Trimming pared 3 bases from V and 0 bases from J, leaving 14 bases between. Germline lookup yields CDR1 KGHSH and CDR2 LQKENI. CDR3 region: CASSPRDSVMNTEAFF. The DNA of the CDR3 is TGTGCCAGCTCACCCCGGGACTCAGTGATGAACACTGAAGCTTTCTTT.

CDR3 nucleotides: TGTGCCAGCAGCTCCCAGGGACAGGTTCCCACTGAAGCTTTCTTT. Amino acids: CASSSQGQVPTEAFF. The chain has TRBV7-2 and TRBJ1-1; TRBD1 agrees at 8 bases. Germline V gene data show CDR1 as SGHTA and CDR2 as FQGNSA. The CDR3 totals 15 residues. V lost 4 bases to trimming and J lost 4 bases; unmatched junction nucleotides: 8.

The chain is built from TRBV25-1 and TRBJ2-7; 8 positions agree with TRBD2. The J segment lost 5 bases and the V segment lost 4 bases, leaving 7 bases of the junction unmatched. The CDR3 extends over 14 amino acids. The germline CDR1 and CDR2 sequences are MGHDK and SYGVNS. The CDR3 loop is CASSVAGGYHEQYF. CDR3 in DNA: TGTGCCAGCAGTGTGGCGGGGGGTTATCACGAGCAGTACTTC.

This chain connects TRBV6-5 to TRBJ2-4; a weak D match, TRBD2 (6 bases). In germline, CDR1 is MNHEY, CDR2 SVGAGI. This CDR3 has 13 amino acids. V was shortened by 5 bases and J by 9 bases, with 14 bases between the two germline ends. In DNA, the CDR3 is TGTGCCAGCAGTGTTGGGGCGGAGGGCATTCAGTACTTC. It translates to CASSVGAEGIQYF.

The chain has TRBV5-1 and TRBJ2-7; TRBD1 or TRBD2 may be the D gene (5 bases each). The germline V gene has CDR1 SGHRS and CDR2 YFSETQ. CDR3 length: 15 amino acids. Trimming took 1 base from V and 2 from J, leaving 13 bases between them. CDR3 coding DNA: TGCGCCAGCAGCTTGCCGGGACCCCGGCCCTACGAGCAGTACTTC. Translating it yields CASSLPGPRPYEQYF.

This chain connects TRBV7-5 to TRBJ2-5; the D call TRBD2 from the table was never checked on the DNA. TRBV7-5 is given as a pseudogene. The CDR3 has 16 residues. The CDR3 spells CVRSLEPCPIRETQYF. Written as DNA, the CDR3 is TGTGTCAGAAGCTTAGAACCGTGCCCTATACGAGAGACCCAGTACTTC.

This chain links TRBV28 with TRBJ1-4, with a weak D call TRBD1 (6 bases). Trimming left V 6 bases short and J 2 bases short, with 16 bases between. Germline lookup yields CDR1 MDHEN and CDR2 SYDVKM. This CDR3 is built from 16 residues. CDR3 loop: CASRGDGGPTNEKLFF. The DNA for the CDR3 is TGTGCCAGCAGGGGGGACGGGGGGCCTACTAATGAAAAACTGTTTTTT.

The gene calls are TRBV19 and TRBJ2-3, with 7 bases that match TRBD2. V trimming: 5 bases; J trimming: 5 bases; junction bases outside the gene matches: 4. The CDR3 length is 13 residues. Germline V gene sequence: CDR1 LNHDA, CDR2 SQIVND (reference sequence). The chain's CDR3 is CASSGRTRDTQYF. CDR3 DNA sequence: TGTGCCAGTAGTGGACGGACTAGAGATACGCAGTATTTT.

The chain combines TRBV11-3 with TRBJ1-2, with D unresolved. The V gene lost 1 base and the J gene lost 3 bases, with 9 bases spanning the gap. The length of the CDR3 is 14 residues. Germline assignment: CDR1 SGHNT and CDR2 YENEEA. CDR3 loop: CASSLGSGDYGYTF. The CDR3 DNA follows: TGTGCCAGCAGCTTAGGGTCCGGGGACTATGGCTACACCTTC.

This clone was recorded once. This chain joins TRBV19 and TRBJ1-4, with D possibly being TRBD1 (6 bases). Between the trimmed V and J ends, which lost 9 bases and 0 bases, there was a span of 8 bases. Per the germline V gene, CDR1 is LNHDA and CDR2 is SQIVND (reference sequence). There are 13 residues in the CDR3. The DNA for the CDR3 is TGTGCCAGCAGGACAGCAACTAATGAAAAACTGTTTTTT. Encoded protein: CASRTATNEKLFF.

J is TRBJ2-5 and V is TRBV6-4; TRBD1 matches at 11 bases. Germline lookup yields CDR1 MRHNA and CDR2 SNTAGT. CDR3 size: 15 residues. J was trimmed by 5 bases and V by 5 bases; bases with no gene match: 7. CDR3 DNA sequence: TGTGCCAGCAGTTCAACCGGACAGGGGGCCGAGACCCAGTACTTC. Translated, it gives CASSSTGQGAETQYF.

This clone occurred once. The chain carries TRBV7-6 and TRBJ2-1, with D tentatively TRBD1 or TRBD2 (5 bases each). The germline V gene has CDR1 SGHVS and CDR2 FNYEAQ. V lost 5 bases and J lost 6, with 17 bases in between. The CDR3 sequence is 15 residues long. The CDR3: CASSLSGTPGNEQFF. In DNA, the CDR3 is TGTGCCAGCAGCCTCTCAGGGACCCCCGGCAATGAGCAGTTCTTC.

The chain combines TRBV7-3 with TRBJ2-2; D perhaps matches TRBD1 (6 bases). The germline V gene encodes CDR1 SGHTA and CDR2 FQGTGA. V was cut by 2 bases and J by 5 bases, with 12 bases left in between. The CDR3 consists of 15 residues. CDR3 DNA sequence: TGTGCCAGCAGCTTACGGCCGAGGGGGACCGGGGAGCTGTTTTTT. Translated, it gives CASSLRPRGTGELFF.

This chain links TRBV28 with TRBJ2-5, with 13 bases identical to TRBD2. Germline assignment: CDR1 MDHEN and CDR2 SYDVKM. Trimming removed 6 bases from V and 0 bases from J; junction bases left unmatched: 4. CDR3 length: 16 residues. As DNA, the CDR3 is TGTGCCAGCAGGGGGGGACTAGCGGGGTACCAAGAGACCCAGTACTTC. Encoded protein: CASRGGLAGYQETQYF.

J is TRBJ1-5 and V is TRBV9, with D perhaps TRBD1 (5 bases). The CDR3 is made up of 14 amino acids. The germline V gene encodes CDR1 SGDLS and CDR2 YYNGEE. Trimming shortened V by 2 bases and J by 1 base, and 7 bases separated the two germline ends. The CDR3 DNA sequence: TGTGCCAGCAGCGTCCGGGACAGCAATCAGCCCCAGCATTTT. It codes for CASSVRDSNQPQHF.

This chain joins TRBV11-3 and TRBJ1-2, with TRBD1 as a possible D gene (5 bases). Trimming shortened V by 3 bases and J by 1 base, and 9 bases separated the two germline ends. In germline, CDR1 is SGHNT, CDR2 YENEEA. The length of the CDR3 is 14 residues. The DNA for the CDR3 is TGTGCCAGCAGCTTGGACACCCTTAACTATGGCTACACCTTC. Translation: CASSLDTLNYGYTF. The variable domain in full, with the rest retrieved from reference TRBV11-3 and TRBJ1-2, is EAGVVQSPRYKIIEKKQPVAFWCNPISGHNTLYWYLQNLGQGPELLIRYENEEAVDDSQLPKDRFSAERLKGVDSTLKIQPAELGDSAVYLCASSLDTLNYGYTFGSGTRLTVV.

J is TRBJ1-2 and V is TRBV9; the D is unclear. Germline values: CDR1 SGDLS, CDR2 YYNGEE. V lost 0 bases and J 2 bases, leaving 8 bases between the germline ends. The CDR3 has 14 residues. The CDR3 nucleotides read TGTGCCAGCAGCGTAGGCGGGATAAACTATGGCTACACCTTC. It specifies CASSVGGINYGYTF.

This clone was detected a few times. V and J are TRBV7-9 and TRBJ1-1; D gene ambiguous. Between the trimmed V and J ends, which lost 1 base and 1 base, there was a span of 4 bases. The CDR3 length is 13 residues. Looked up from germline, CDR1 is SEHNR and CDR2 is FQNEAQ (reference sequence). Written as DNA, the CDR3 is TGTGCCAGCAGCTTAGGCGAGAACACTGAAGCTTTCTTT. Protein: CASSLGENTEAFF.

On this clone: At one end, the junction sequence differs from germline, possibly due to a read error. V is TRBV28 and J is TRBJ2-7; 7 nucleotides match TRBD1. From germline, CDR1 is MDHEN and CDR2 SYDVKM. CDR3 length equals 13 residues. The CDR3 sequence: CASSSHGRDSLLF. DNA of the CDR3: TGTGCCAGCAGTTCACACGGACGGGACAGCCTACTCTTC.

The rearrangement uses TRBV19 and TRBJ1-2, with 7 positions matching TRBD1. Germline V gene sequence: CDR1 LNHDA, CDR2 SQIVND (reference sequence). The CDR3 is 13 amino acids. J lost 2 bases, V lost 5 bases, and 2 bases had no gene match. The CDR3 DNA reads as TGTGCCAGTAGTTCGGGACAGAACTATGGCTACACCTTC. Its translation: CASSSGQNYGYTF.

The genes are TRBV5-4 and TRBJ1-3; the D is unclear. From germline, CDR1 is SGHNT and CDR2 YYREEE (reference sequence). V lost 4 bases and J lost 0, with 8 bases in between. This CDR3 is 14 amino acids long. The CDR3 DNA reads TGTGCCAGCAGCGAGGGATTCTCTGGAAACACCATATATTTT. It translates to CASSEGFSGNTIYF.

This chain links TRBV28 with TRBJ1-1; D is unresolved. Germline CDR1 is MDHEN and CDR2 is SYDVKM. This CDR3 has 10 amino acids. Between the trimmed V and J ends, which lost 3 bases and 7 bases, there was a span of 3 bases. DNA of the CDR3: TGTGCCAGCAGTTTGGGTGAAGCTTTCTTT. Its protein is CASSLGEAFF.

The chain joins TRBV10-3 to TRBJ2-3, with D tentatively TRBD1 (6 bases). V was trimmed by 6 bases and J by 6 bases, leaving 10 bases between them. Looked up from germline, CDR1 is ENHRY and CDR2 is SYGVKD. This CDR3 spans 12 amino acids. CDR3 bases: TGTGCCATCAGCTCAGGGGTGGATACGCAGTATTTT. It is translated as CAISSGVDTQYF.

This clone appeared a few times. The gene calls are TRBV2 and TRBJ1-1; 9 nucleotides line up with TRBD1. Germline lookup yields CDR1 SNHLY and CDR2 FYNNEI. The CDR3 length is 14 residues. With 6 bases clipped from V and 5 bases from J, the junction kept 7 bases outside the gene matches. This chain's CDR3 is CASRDTGGGTEAFF. The CDR3 bases are TGTGCCAGCAGGGACACAGGGGGCGGAACTGAAGCTTTCTTT.

This chain connects TRBV7-3 to TRBJ1-1, with D hard to call. Deletions cut 5 bases from V and 0 bases from J, with 19 bases between. Germline CDR1 is SGHTA and CDR2 is FQGTGA. This CDR3 comprises 17 residues. CDR3 sequence (DNA): TGTGCCAGCAGCCTACACCCCCGGGGAATCATGAACACTGAAGCTTTCTTT. Translation: CASSLHPRGIMNTEAFF.

This clone was counted only a few times. V and J are TRBV19 and TRBJ2-1; D is possibly TRBD2 (6 bases). CDR3 length equals 12 residues. Germline V gene data show CDR1 as LNHDA and CDR2 as SQIVND (reference sequence). The V end lost 7 bases, the J end lost 15 bases, and 19 bases lay between the germline ends. CDR3 nucleotide sequence: TGTGCCAGTACAGGCTGGGCGGGAAGCCGGTTCTTC. Its translation is CASTGWAGSRFF.

This chain links TRBV2 with TRBJ2-4; no reliable D call. Per the germline V gene, CDR1 is SNHLY and CDR2 is FYNNEI. V dropped 3 bases and J dropped 0 bases, with 12 bases sitting between them. The CDR3 is 16 residues long. Here the CDR3 DNA reads TGTGCCAGCAGTGAGCGCCAGCTGATAGCCAAAAACATTCAGTACTTC. Translation gives CASSERQLIAKNIQYF.

This clone appeared once. This chain links TRBV21-1 with TRBJ2-1; TRBD2 reflects the table's D call only, with no check against the DNA. TRBV21-1 is a pseudogene segment. The CDR3 runs to 16 residues. The CDR3 nucleotides are TGTGCCAGCAGCAAAGATAGCGGACTAACCTACAATGAGCAGTTCTTC. It is translated as CASSKDSGLTYNEQFF.